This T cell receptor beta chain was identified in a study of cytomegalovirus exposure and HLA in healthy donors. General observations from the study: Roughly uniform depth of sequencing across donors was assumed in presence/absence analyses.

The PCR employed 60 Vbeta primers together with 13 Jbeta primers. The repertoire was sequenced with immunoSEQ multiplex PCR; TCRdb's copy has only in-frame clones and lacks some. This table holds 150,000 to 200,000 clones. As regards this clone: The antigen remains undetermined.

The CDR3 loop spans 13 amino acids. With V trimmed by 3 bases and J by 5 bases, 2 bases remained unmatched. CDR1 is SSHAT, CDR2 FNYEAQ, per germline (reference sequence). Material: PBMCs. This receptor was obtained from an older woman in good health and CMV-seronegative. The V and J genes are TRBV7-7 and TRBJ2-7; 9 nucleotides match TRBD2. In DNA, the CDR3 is TGTGCCAGCAGCTTGGGACTAGCTGACGAGCAGTACTTC. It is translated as CASSLGLADEQYF.